This T cell receptor (beta chain) was identified in a study of T cells in Graves' hyperthyroidism and ophthalmopathy. Germline V lookup: CDR1 SQVTM, CDR2 ANQGSEA. The CDR3 spans 12 residues. Between the trimmed V and J ends, which lost 2 bases and 2 bases, there was a span of 6 bases. Amplified regions were TCR beta CDR3 sequences from RNA transcripts. A first-round RT-PCR of the TCR CDR3 used the HTBI primer set. TCRdb passed the multiplex PCR reads through MiXCR, listing each CDR3 protein once. The data show hundreds of thousands of distinct CDR3 sequences, just over 35% seen once. Those patients with uncontrolled infection, other autoimmune disease, pregnancy or lactation were excluded. In its sample, this clonotype was seen many times.

This TCR was recovered from a woman aged 35 to 49 with Graves' hyperthyroidism. Sequencing was done on a sample of blood. This chain connects TRBV29-1 to TRBJ1-1; the D is unclear. The CDR3 protein is CSVERSNTEAFF. CDR3 nucleotide sequence: TGCAGCGTTGAACGGTCAAACACTGAAGCTTTCTTT.